This T cell receptor (beta chain) was found in a study of OX40 agonist ivuxolimab in advanced cancers. The protocol was immunoSEQ multiplex PCR, while the TCRdb copy is restricted to in-frame clones and leaves out a portion. The repertoire includes some 64,000 clones, around four fifths of them detected once, and roughly 9.2% sits in the top ten. Samples of blood were obtained at baseline, on cycle 4 day 1, and on cycle 7 day 1. The sample here was CD4+ or CD8+ T cells sorted from blood, taken in a trial of the OX40 agonist ivuxolimab. This clonotype was obtained from an adult with an advanced solid tumor such as melanoma, head and neck, liver or kidney cancer.

For the CDR3, the DNA is TGTGCCAGCAGCCAAGTGGGGGATAATTCACCCCTCCACTTT. This gives the protein CASSQVGDNSPLHF. This chain uses TRBV5-8 with TRBJ1-6; a possible D gene is TRBD1 (5 bases). Germline V gives CDR1 SGHTS, CDR2 YDEGEE. This CDR3 has 14 residues. V shed 4 bases and J shed 5 bases, with 10 bases lying between them.